Detailed here is one T cell receptor beta chain. The antigen is unknown. The data derive from a study of beta chain features in type 1 diabetes. This CDR3 is 17 amino acids long. In germline, CDR1 is SGHRS, CDR2 YFSETQ. Trimming cost V 0 bases and J 0 bases, with 15 bases left between them. Sorted populations all exceeded 98% purity. Study results and caveats: In all four CD4+ subsets, TCRB CDR3 length was significantly, moderately reduced in type 1 diabetes.

Reverse transcription of all isolated RNA meant that expressed TCRB transcripts were sequenced. About 3.6 million reads was the average for naive, central memory and regulatory T cell samples. The data were produced by immunoSEQ multiplex PCR, yet TCRdb's version contains in-frame clones alone and is incomplete. The data contain roughly 170,000 clones, about 13% of them singletons. Sequencing was carried out using central memory CD4+ T cells from blood. V usage is TRBV5-1 and J usage is TRBJ1-2, with D possibly matching TRBD1 (6 bases). This receptor was taken from a woman younger than 35 in good health. The CDR3 sequence is CASSLGAGATSNYGYTF. The CDR3 region has the DNA TGCGCCAGCAGCTTGGGGGCAGGGGCGACCTCTAACTATGGCTACACCTTC. The variable domain in full, with the rest retrieved from reference TRBV5-1 and TRBJ1-2, is KAGVTQTPRYLIKTRGQQVTLSCSPISGHRSVSWYQQTPGQGLQFLFEYFSETQRNKGNFPGRFSGRQFSNSRSEMNVSTLELGDSALYLCASSLGAGATSNYGYTFGSGTRLTVV.